This T cell receptor (beta chain) was identified in a study of blood T cell repertoires in COVID-19. At the level of the study: Whether acute or convalescent, the COVID-19 samples came from the United States, Italy and Spain. The analysed material was cDNA or gDNA that came from T cells, B-cell-depleted T cells, or PBMCs.

As originally analysed: Counts of nucleated cells, estimated from reference gene primer amplification, were obtained. Assay used: immunoSEQ multiplex PCR; TCRdb lists only in-frame clones, some missing. V, J and clone size are taken as reported in that table, and D and trimming were inferred from the DNA itself. Altogether roughly 21,000 clones are present, 84% being singletons, with the ten largest covering roughly 2.9%. CDR1 and CDR2 (germline): MGHRA, YSYEKL. The CDR3 is 15 amino acids. The J segment lost 5 bases and the V segment lost 3 bases, leaving 6 bases of the junction unmatched. The sample was peripheral blood. The sequence was obtained from a man in his forties or fifties with acute or convalescent COVID-19. V gene TRBV4-1 combines with J gene TRBJ1-5, with 8 bases identical to TRBD1. The CDR3 loop reads CASSQPDRDDQPQHF. The CDR3 DNA sequence: TGCGCCAGCAGCCAGCCGGACAGGGACGATCAGCCCCAGCATTTT.